The rows below give T cell receptor beta chains drawn from one sample of a study of beta chain features in type 1 diabetes. The method was immunoSEQ multiplex PCR; TCRdb's version includes in-frame clones alone and lacks a portion of them. This table holds about 45,000 clones, about 51% found once. The sample comprised Tregs from blood. The receptors were sampled from a woman between 18 and 29 years old in good health. Both conserved end residues are part of each CDR3. The D gene is left open where the match is weak. Clone size is stated in some rows and not others, as once, few, many or a class when expanded.

V	D	size	J	CDR3	DNA
TRBV7-2	TRBD2	few	TRBJ2-7	CASSSPGTSGSVNYEQYF	TGTGCCAGCAGCTCTCCCGGGACTAGCGGGAGTGTTAACTACGAGCAGTACTTC
TRBV6-5	NA	NA	TRBJ2-3	CASSYSPGTDTQYF	TGTGCCAGCAGTTACTCCCCGGGCACAGATACGCAGTATTTT
TRBV19	NA	once	TRBJ1-1	CASSIKATGITEAFF	TGTGCCAGTAGTATTAAGGCGACGGGGATCACTGAAGCTTTCTTT
TRBV19	NA	NA	TRBJ1-3	CASSEQGRSGNTIYF	TGTGCCAGTAGCGAACAGGGAAGGAGCGGAAACACCATATATTTT
TRBV5-4	TRBD1	few	TRBJ1-1	CASSQGQSNTEAFF	TGTGCCAGCAGCCAGGGACAGTCGAACACTGAAGCTTTCTTT
TRBV6-6	TRBD1	NA	TRBJ1-1	CASSYSTGGMAEAFF	TGTGCCAGCAGTTACTCGACAGGGGGTATGGCAGAAGCTTTCTTT
TRBV9	TRBD2	few	TRBJ2-1	CASSEQAGPYNEQFF	TGTGCCAGCAGCGAGCAAGCGGGACCCTACAATGAGCAGTTCTTC
TRBV5-4	NA	medium-sized	TRBJ2-2	CASSLVGVPGELFF	TGTGCCAGCAGCTTGGTAGGGGTACCCGGGGAGCTGTTTTTT
TRBV15	TRBD1	NA	TRBJ2-4	CATSRQRPGGAYIQYF	TGTGCCACCAGCAGACAACGTCCAGGGGGCGCGTACATTCAGTACTTC
TRBV27	TRBD2	few	TRBJ2-2	CASSFWRELNGELFF	TGTGCCAGCAGTTTTTGGCGGGAGTTGAACGGGGAGCTGTTTTTT
TRBV5-1	NA	NA	TRBJ2-1	CASNGGPGSSYNEQFF	TGCGCCAGCAACGGGGGACCTGGAAGCTCCTACAATGAGCAGTTCTTC
TRBV29-1	NA	few	TRBJ1-3	CSVVEQFSGNTIYF	TGCAGCGTTGTGGAGCAGTTCTCTGGAAACACCATATATTTT
TRBV7-9	TRBD2	NA	TRBJ2-1	CASSRGLAGHNEQFF	TGTGCCAGCAGCCGCGGACTAGCGGGTCACAATGAGCAGTTCTTC
TRBV5-6	TRBD1	few	TRBJ1-4	CASSLLQGSEKLFF	TGTGCCAGCAGCTTGTTACAGGGGTCAGAAAAACTGTTTTTT
TRBV7-2	NA	NA	TRBJ1-2	CASSTGGRVNYGYTF	TGTGCCAGCAGTACTGGGGGCAGGGTAAACTATGGCTACACCTTC
TRBV29-1	NA	few	TRBJ2-5	CSVDGRGETQYF	TGCAGCGTTGACGGCAGGGGAGAGACCCAGTACTTC
TRBV18	TRBD1	medium-sized	TRBJ2-5	CASSTTGTGFATQYF	TGTGCCAGCTCGACAACCGGGACAGGCTTTGCAACCCAGTACTTC
TRBV7-3	TRBD2	NA	TRBJ2-1	CASSQSSGRSYNEQFF	TGTGCCAGCAGCCAATCTAGCGGGAGGTCCTACAATGAGCAGTTCTTC
TRBV10-2	NA	NA	TRBJ1-1	CAVTRENTEAFF	TGCGCCGTCACGAGGGAGAACACTGAAGCTTTCTTT
TRBV7-2	TRBD1	NA	TRBJ2-6	CASSWDRAGANVLTF	TGTGCCAGCAGCTGGGACAGGGCTGGGGCCAACGTCCTGACTTTC
TRBV25-1	TRBD1	once	TRBJ2-2	CASMVTGETGELFF	TGTGCCAGCATGGTCACAGGGGAGACCGGGGAGCTGTTTTTT
TRBV10-3	NA	NA	TRBJ2-7	CAISEQGEQYF	TGTGCCATCAGTGAGCAGGGCGAGCAGTACTTC
TRBV7-3	TRBD2	NA	TRBJ2-3	CASRPSGGTDTQYF	TGTGCCAGCAGACCGAGCGGGGGCACAGATACGCAGTATTTT
TRBV29-1	NA	NA	TRBJ1-1	CSVEESSRGAFF	TGCAGCGTTGAAGAGTCATCAAGGGGAGCTTTCTTT
TRBV7-6	TRBD2	few	TRBJ2-7	CASSPTSGHYEQYF	TGTGCCAGCAGCCCGACTAGCGGACACTACGAGCAGTACTTC
TRBV28	NA	NA	TRBJ2-5	CASSLPQYQETQYF	TGTGCCAGCAGTTTACCCCAGTACCAAGAGACCCAGTACTTC
TRBV7-9	NA	NA	TRBJ2-7	CASSQGGRQGEQYF	TGTGCCAGCAGCCAAGGGGGTCGGCAGGGCGAGCAGTACTTC
TRBV5-6	TRBD1	once	TRBJ1-1	CASSLRTGSRTTEAFF	TGTGCCAGCAGCTTACGGACAGGAAGCAGAACGACTGAAGCTTTCTTT
TRBV9	TRBD1	NA	TRBJ2-7	CASSVGDRGRSKQYF	TGTGCCAGCAGCGTAGGGGACAGGGGGCGCAGTAAGCAGTACTTC
TRBV7-8	NA	NA	TRBJ2-6	CASLKSTTSGANVLTF	TGTGCCAGCCTAAAATCAACTACCTCTGGGGCCAACGTCCTGACTTTC
TRBV19	NA	NA	TRBJ2-1	CASSIRQIRNEQFF	TGTGCCAGTAGTATACGACAGATTCGAAATGAGCAGTTCTTC
TRBV12-1	NA	NA	TRBJ2-7	CASIWRGTYEQYF	TGTGCCAGCATTTGGCGGGGCACCTACGAGCAGTACTTC
TRBV18	NA	NA	TRBJ1-1	CASSPITSNTEAFF	TGTGCCAGCTCACCTATTACATCGAACACTGAAGCTTTCTTT
TRBV28	TRBD1	NA	TRBJ1-5	CASSDTGGHQPQHF	TGTGCCAGCAGCGATACAGGGGGCCATCAGCCCCAGCATTTT
TRBV28	NA	medium-sized	TRBJ2-5	CASSLSGPVETQYF	TGTGCCAGCAGTTTAAGTGGGCCTGTGGAGACCCAGTACTTC
TRBV7-3	TRBD1	NA	TRBJ2-1	CASSSGQGANEQFF	TGTGCCAGCAGCTCAGGACAGGGGGCGAATGAGCAGTTCTTC
TRBV7-2	NA	few	TRBJ2-5	CASSPRRRLAGETQYF	TGTGCCAGCAGCCCTAGAAGGAGGCTAGCAGGAGAGACCCAGTACTTC
TRBV10-2	NA	NA	TRBJ1-2	CASSDPGGGALGYTF	TGCGCCAGCAGTGACCCGGGGGGGGGCGCTCTGGGCTACACCTTC
TRBV7-2	NA	NA	TRBJ2-1	CASSSADNEQFF	TGTGCCAGCAGCTCTGCGGACAATGAGCAGTTCTTC
TRBV11-3	TRBD2	NA	TRBJ2-2	CASRPLAGPGELFF	TGTGCCAGCAGACCACTAGCGGGACCCGGGGAGCTGTTTTTT
TRBV14	NA	NA	TRBJ2-1	CASSQLRAGLIYNEQFF	TGTGCCAGCAGCCAATTGAGGGCGGGACTGATCTACAATGAGCAGTTCTTC
TRBV28	NA	few	TRBJ2-3	CASSLGGGADTQYF	TGTGCCAGCAGTTTGGGCGGGGGCGCAGATACGCAGTATTTT
TRBV18	NA	NA	TRBJ2-7	CASSLADSAEQYF	TGTGCCAGCTCACTCGCGGACAGCGCCGAGCAGTACTTC
TRBV18	NA	few	TRBJ2-7	CASSPGQTYEQYF	TGTGCCAGCTCACCAGGACAAACCTACGAGCAGTACTTC
TRBV18	NA	once	TRBJ2-7	CASSPSVYEQYF	TGTGCCAGCTCACCATCCGTTTACGAGCAGTACTTC
TRBV6-1	NA	few	TRBJ1-2	CASSEQRVYGYTF	TGTGCCAGCAGTGAACAGCGAGTTTACGGCTACACCTTC
TRBV28	TRBD2	NA	TRBJ2-3	CASSFVAGAGDTQYF	TGTGCCAGCAGTTTTGTAGCGGGAGCGGGAGATACGCAGTATTTT
TRBV5-6	TRBD1	once	TRBJ1-1	CASSLGGQGKAFF	TGTGCCAGCAGCTTGGGGGGACAGGGGAAAGCTTTCTTT
TRBV5-6	TRBD1	NA	TRBJ2-5	CASSRRGPWETQYF	TGTGCCAGCAGCCGCAGGGGGCCTTGGGAGACCCAGTACTTC
TRBV5-8	TRBD2	NA	TRBJ2-1	CASSLLAGGHSNYNEQFF	TGTGCCAGCAGCTTACTAGCGGGAGGGCATTCGAACTACAATGAGCAGTTCTTC
TRBV28	TRBD1	NA	TRBJ1-2	CASSRTGGVYGYTF	TGTGCCAGCAGTCGGACAGGGGGGGTCTATGGCTACACCTTC